This T cell receptor beta chain was recorded in a study of molecular identifiers for immune sequencing clone quantification. Naive CD8 T cells, phenotype CD8+CD4-CCR7+CD45RA+, were sorted. Study results and limitations: Effector cells had over 98% of their molecules in clones above 20 RNA copies, while naive cells had under 1%.

Making the bulk TCR libraries relied on previously described methods and listed TCR primers. TCRdb called the PCR reads again in MiXCR, with one record for every CDR3 protein. The table lists some 580,000 distinct CDR3 sequences, roughly 23% of them singletons, with about 0.8% in the top ten. Germline V gene lookup returns CDR1 LGHNA and CDR2 YSLEER. This CDR3 has 16 amino acids. The ends were cut back, 0 bases at V and 8 bases at J, with 19 bases in the middle. This clonotype was counted at least ten times. Its antigen is unidentified. Specimen: naive CD8+ T cells from blood, with Jurkat cell RNA spiked in. Subset here: FACS-sorted CD8+CD4-CCR7+CD45RA+ naive T cells. The clonotype comes from a human donor in good health. Some libraries in this study had Jurkat cell RNA spiked in. The chain combines TRBV4-3 with TRBJ1-2; D is uncertain. The CDR3: CASSQDISPTTPGYTF. CDR3 bases: TGCGCCAGCAGCCAAGATATTTCGCCGACCACTCCCGGCTACACCTTC.